Below, 6 T cell receptor beta chains from the same sample are listed, as sequenced in a study of response to subunit inactivated influenza vaccine. TCRdb re-called the RT-PCR reads with MiXCR, one entry per CDR3 protein. The sample records about 650,000 distinct CDR3 sequences, less than 15% being singletons. This specimen was PBMCs from blood, taken 14 days before vaccination. These receptor sequences come from a man aged 50-60 years who received an inactivated influenza vaccine.

V and J are TRBV4-1 and TRBJ2-2; 16 bases match TRBD2. V lost 3 bases, J lost 7 bases, and 2 bases stayed unmatched. Germline V gene sequence: CDR1 MGHRA, CDR2 YSYEKL. The CDR3 is 16 residues long. The CDR3 spells CASSQGLAGGFGELFF. The CDR3 bases are TGCGCCAGCAGCCAGGGACTAGCGGGGGGGTTCGGGGAGCTGTTTTTT.

This clonotype came up many times. CDR3: CASSLTSGLGTQYF. CDR3 sequence (DNA): TGTGCCAGCAGTTTGACTAGCGGCCTAGGGACGCAGTATTTT. The J gene is TRBJ2-3, the V gene TRBV27, with TRBD2 identical over 9 bases. The V gene end was trimmed by 3 bases and the J gene end by 9 bases; junction bases not matched to a gene: 7. The germline V gene has CDR1 MNHEY and CDR2 SMNVEV (reference sequence). CDR3 length: 14 residues.

V is TRBV20-1 and J is TRBJ1-5, with D uncertain. Trimming stripped 3 bases from V and 3 bases from J, with 12 bases between. Germline V gene data show CDR1 as DFQATT and CDR2 as SNEGSKA (reference sequence). CDR3 length: 14 amino acids. The CDR3 spells CSASSGRNNQPQHF. In DNA form, the CDR3 reads TGCAGTGCTAGTTCAGGACGGAACAATCAGCCCCAGCATTTT.

This clonotype was observed many times. The chain joins TRBV18 to TRBJ2-7; D may correspond to TRBD1 or TRBD2 (6 bases each). Germline CDR1 is KGHSH and CDR2 is LQKENI. The CDR3 extends over 14 amino acids. Trimming pared 1 base from V and 5 bases from J, leaving 12 bases between. The CDR3, as DNA: TGTGCCAGCTCACCACAGGGGGGAAGGGACGAGCAGTACTTC. It encodes CASSPQGGRDEQYF.

The chain is built from TRBV20-1 and TRBJ2-1; 7 positions match TRBD2. Germline CDR1 reads DFQATT; CDR2 reads SNEGSKA (reference sequence). The V and J ends lost 6 bases and 3 bases, in that order; junction bases with no gene match: 8. The CDR3 covers 14 residues. DNA for the CDR3: TGCAGTGCCCCGAGGTCTAGCGGCTACAATGAGCAGTTCTTC. Encoded protein: CSAPRSSGYNEQFF.

This clonotype has only a few counts. The V and J genes are TRBV5-6 and TRBJ2-1; possible D gene TRBD2, 6 bases. Trimming took off 4 bases at V and 7 bases at J, with 12 bases between the two ends. CDR3 length: 13 amino acids. Germline CDR1 is SGHDT and CDR2 is YYEEEE. CDR3 sequence (DNA): TGTGCCAGCAGCCGGGGGTTTGAGAATGAGCAGTTCTTC. It translates to CASSRGFENEQFF.